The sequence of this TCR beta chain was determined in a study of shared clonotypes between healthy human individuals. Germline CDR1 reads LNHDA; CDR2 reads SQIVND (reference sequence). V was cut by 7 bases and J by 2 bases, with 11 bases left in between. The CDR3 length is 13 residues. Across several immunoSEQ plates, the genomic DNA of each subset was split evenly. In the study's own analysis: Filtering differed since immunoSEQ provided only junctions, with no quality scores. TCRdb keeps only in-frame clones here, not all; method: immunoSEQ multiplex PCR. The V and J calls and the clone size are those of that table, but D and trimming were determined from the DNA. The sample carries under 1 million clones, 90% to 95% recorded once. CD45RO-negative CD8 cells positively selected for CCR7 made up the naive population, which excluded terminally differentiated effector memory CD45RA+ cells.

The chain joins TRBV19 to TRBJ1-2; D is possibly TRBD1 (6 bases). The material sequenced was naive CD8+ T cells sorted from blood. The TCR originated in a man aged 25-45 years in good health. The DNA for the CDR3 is TGTGCCAGTATCGGACAGACCAACTATGGCTACACCTTC. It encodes CASIGQTNYGYTF.